These 4 T cell receptor beta chains came from one sample sequenced in a study of blood T cell repertoires in COVID-19. Profiling relied on immunoSEQ multiplex PCR, and the TCRdb table lists in-frame clones only, not all of them. The sample has 200,000 to 300,000 clones; more than 80% are singletons. The sequenced sample was PBMCs or T cells enriched from blood (not recorded which). The receptors come from a man aged 45-60 years who had been exposed to COVID-19.

The chain joins TRBV3-1 (or the pseudogene TRBV3-2) to TRBJ2-1; TRBD1 is a possible D gene (5 bases). The CDR3 covers 14 residues. The V and J ends lost 4 bases and 4 bases respectively, with 11 bases between them. CDR1 and CDR2 from the germline V gene are LGHDT and YNNKEL (reference sequence). CDR3 coding DNA: TGTGCCAGCAGCCGACAGTTCGAGTACAATGAGCAGTTCTTC. Protein sequence: CASSRQFEYNEQFF.

This chain joins TRBV3-1 (or the pseudogene TRBV3-2) and TRBJ2-2; D may be TRBD1 (6 bases). Looked up from germline, CDR1 is LGHDT and CDR2 is YNNKEL (reference sequence). CDR3 length: 14 amino acids. With 4 bases removed from V and 4 bases from J, the gap between germline ends came to 10 bases. The CDR3 region is CASSRRQATGELFF. The DNA for the CDR3 is TGTGCCAGCAGCCGGAGACAGGCCACCGGGGAGCTGTTTTTT.

This clone has just one count. The chain combines TRBV19 with TRBJ2-7; D uncertain. With 1 base removed from V and 3 bases from J, the gap between germline ends came to 13 bases. This CDR3 contains 15 residues. The germline gives CDR1 LNHDA, CDR2 SQIVND (reference sequence). This CDR3 is CASSIGAGLIYEQYF. The CDR3 DNA is TGTGCCAGTAGTATAGGGGCAGGTTTGATCTACGAGCAGTACTTC.

This sequence joins TRBV6-5 and TRBJ2-2; the D gene is possibly TRBD2 (5 bases). V was shortened by 6 bases and J by 6 bases, with 11 bases between the two germline ends. The CDR3 extends over 13 amino acids. Germline V CDR1 and CDR2: MNHEY, SVGAGI. The CDR3 loop is CASSQTRSGELFF. The CDR3 DNA reads TGTGCCAGCAGCCAAACTAGATCCGGGGAGCTGTTTTTT.